This T cell receptor beta chain stems from a study of control samples from healthy donors and cancer patients. V lost 0 bases to trimming and J lost 2 bases, with 12 bases between them. This CDR3 has 16 residues. Germline V gene data show CDR1 as SGHNT and CDR2 as YYREEE (reference sequence). The assay was immunoSEQ multiplex PCR, and TCRdb's table has in-frame clones only and misses some. The sample carries 65,000 to 95,000 clones, about 91% recorded once. Sequenced input: blood. The origin of this receptor is a man aged 50 to 60 in good health. The genes are TRBV5-4 and TRBJ2-1, with D perhaps assigned TRBD1 or TRBD2 (6 bases each). The CDR3 coding sequence is TGTGCCAGCAGCTTGGGAGGGGGGACAACCTACAATGAGCAGTTCTTC. Translation: CASSLGGGTTYNEQFF. The variable domain in full, with the rest retrieved from reference TRBV5-4 and TRBJ2-1, is ETGVTQSPTHLIKTRGQQVTLRCSSQSGHNTVSWYQQALGQGPQFIFQYYREEENGRGNFPPRFSGLQFPNYSSELNVNALELDDSALYLCASSLGGGTTYNEQFFGPGTRLTVL.